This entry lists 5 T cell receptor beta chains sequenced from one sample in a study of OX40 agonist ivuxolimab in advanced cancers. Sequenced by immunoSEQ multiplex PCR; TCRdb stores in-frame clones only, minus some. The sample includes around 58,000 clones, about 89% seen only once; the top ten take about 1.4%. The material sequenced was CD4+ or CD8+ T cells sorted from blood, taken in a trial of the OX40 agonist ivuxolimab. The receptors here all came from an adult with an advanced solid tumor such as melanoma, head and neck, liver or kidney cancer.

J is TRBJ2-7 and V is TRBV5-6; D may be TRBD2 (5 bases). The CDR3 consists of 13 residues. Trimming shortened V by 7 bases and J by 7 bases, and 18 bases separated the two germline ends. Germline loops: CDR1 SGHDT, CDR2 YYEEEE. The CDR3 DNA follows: TGTGCCAGCCGCGGAGGAATCTACGGGGAGCAGTACTTC. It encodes CASRGGIYGEQYF.

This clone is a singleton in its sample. CDR3 sequence: CASSPRLAGLNEQFF. In DNA, the CDR3 is TGTGCCAGCAGCCCCCGTCTGGCGGGACTCAATGAGCAGTTCTTC. The chain joins TRBV7-3 to TRBJ2-1; the D gene is possibly TRBD2 (6 bases). The CDR3 runs 15 residues. Germline V gene lookup returns CDR1 SGHTA and CDR2 FQGTGA. Trimming stripped 5 bases from V and 6 bases from J, with 17 bases between.

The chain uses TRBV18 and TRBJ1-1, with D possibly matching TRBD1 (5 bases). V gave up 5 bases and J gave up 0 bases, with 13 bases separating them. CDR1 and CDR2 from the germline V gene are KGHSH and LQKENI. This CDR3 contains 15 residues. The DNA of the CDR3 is TGTGCCAGCTCATCGGGACCGCCAATGAACACTGAAGCTTTCTTT. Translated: CASSSGPPMNTEAFF.

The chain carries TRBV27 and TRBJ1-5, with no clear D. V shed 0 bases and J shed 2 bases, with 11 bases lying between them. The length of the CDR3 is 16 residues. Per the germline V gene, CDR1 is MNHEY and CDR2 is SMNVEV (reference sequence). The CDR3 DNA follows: TGTGCCAGCAGTTTATCGTCCGTCGGTGGCAATCAGCCCCAGCATTTT. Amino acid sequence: CASSLSSVGGNQPQHF.

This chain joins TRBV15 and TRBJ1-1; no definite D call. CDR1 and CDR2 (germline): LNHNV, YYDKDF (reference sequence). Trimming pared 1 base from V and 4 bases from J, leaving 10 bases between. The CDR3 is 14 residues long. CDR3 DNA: TGTGCCACCAGCAGAGGTAGTGGAAGCACTGAAGCTTTCTTT. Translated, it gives CATSRGSGSTEAFF.